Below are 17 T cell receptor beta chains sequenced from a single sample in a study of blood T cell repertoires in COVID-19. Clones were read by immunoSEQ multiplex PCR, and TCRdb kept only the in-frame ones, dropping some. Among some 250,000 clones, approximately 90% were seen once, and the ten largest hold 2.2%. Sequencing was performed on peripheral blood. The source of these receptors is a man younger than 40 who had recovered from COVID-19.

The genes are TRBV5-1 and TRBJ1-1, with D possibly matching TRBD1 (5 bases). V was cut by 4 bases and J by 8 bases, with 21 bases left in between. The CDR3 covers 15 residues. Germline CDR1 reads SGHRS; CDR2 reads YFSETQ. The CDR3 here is CASSPNPALKGEAFF. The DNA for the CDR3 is TGCGCCAGCAGCCCGAACCCCGCGTTGAAGGGGGAAGCTTTCTTT.

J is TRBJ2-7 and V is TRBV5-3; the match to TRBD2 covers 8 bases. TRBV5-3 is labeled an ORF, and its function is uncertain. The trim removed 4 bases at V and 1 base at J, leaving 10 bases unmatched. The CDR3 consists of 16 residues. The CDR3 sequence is CARSLPERGRSYEQYF. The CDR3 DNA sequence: TGTGCCAGAAGCCTCCCCGAGCGGGGGAGATCCTACGAGCAGTACTTC.

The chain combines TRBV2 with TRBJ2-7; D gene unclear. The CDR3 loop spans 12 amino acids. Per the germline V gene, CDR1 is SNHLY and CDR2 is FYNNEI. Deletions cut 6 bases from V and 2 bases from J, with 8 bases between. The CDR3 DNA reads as TGTGCCAGCAGATTTTCTACCTACGAGCAGTACTTC. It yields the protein CASRFSTYEQYF.

Here the CDR3 reads CASSRGQTGELFF. The CDR3 coding sequence is TGTGCCAGCAGCCGGGGCCAAACCGGGGAGCTGTTTTTT. The chain joins TRBV3-1 (or the pseudogene TRBV3-2) to TRBJ2-2; D might be TRBD1 (5 bases). The V and J ends lost 4 bases and 5 bases respectively, with 8 bases between them. Per the germline V gene, CDR1 is LGHDT and CDR2 is YNNKEL (reference sequence). This CDR3 contains 13 residues.

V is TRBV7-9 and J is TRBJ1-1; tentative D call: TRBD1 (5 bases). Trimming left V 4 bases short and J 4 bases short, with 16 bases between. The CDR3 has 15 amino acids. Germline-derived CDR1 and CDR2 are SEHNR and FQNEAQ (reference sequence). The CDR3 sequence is CASSSVQGGTTEAFF. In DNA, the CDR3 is TGTGCCAGCAGCTCGGTTCAGGGCGGGACCACTGAAGCTTTCTTT.

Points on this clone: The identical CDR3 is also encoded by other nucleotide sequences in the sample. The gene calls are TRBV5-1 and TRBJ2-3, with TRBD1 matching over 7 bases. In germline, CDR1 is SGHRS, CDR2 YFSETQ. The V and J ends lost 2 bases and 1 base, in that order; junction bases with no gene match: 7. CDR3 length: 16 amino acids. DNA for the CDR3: TGCGCCAGCAGCTTTTCAGGGGGTAGGGGCACAGATACGCAGTATTTT. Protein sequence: CASSFSGGRGTDTQYF.

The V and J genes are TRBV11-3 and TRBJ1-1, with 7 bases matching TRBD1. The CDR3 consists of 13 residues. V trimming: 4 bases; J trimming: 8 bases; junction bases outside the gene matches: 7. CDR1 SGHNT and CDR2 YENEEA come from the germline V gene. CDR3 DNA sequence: TGTGCCAGCAGCTCCTATGGGACAGAGGAAGCTTTCTTT. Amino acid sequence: CASSSYGTEEAFF.

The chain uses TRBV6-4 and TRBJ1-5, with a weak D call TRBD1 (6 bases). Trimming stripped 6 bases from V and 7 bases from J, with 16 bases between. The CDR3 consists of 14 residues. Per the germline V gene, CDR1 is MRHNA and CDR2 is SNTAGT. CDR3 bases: TGTGCCAGCAGCGCCGAGGGGGGGGGACAGCCCCAGCATTTT. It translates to CASSAEGGGQPQHF.

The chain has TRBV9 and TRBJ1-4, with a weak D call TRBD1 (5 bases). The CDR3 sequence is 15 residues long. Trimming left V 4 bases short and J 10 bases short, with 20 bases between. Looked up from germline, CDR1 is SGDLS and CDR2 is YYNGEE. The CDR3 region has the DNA TGTGCCAGCAGCTTAGGAGAACAGGAGGGAGGAAAACTGTTTTTT. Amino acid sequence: CASSLGEQEGGKLFF.

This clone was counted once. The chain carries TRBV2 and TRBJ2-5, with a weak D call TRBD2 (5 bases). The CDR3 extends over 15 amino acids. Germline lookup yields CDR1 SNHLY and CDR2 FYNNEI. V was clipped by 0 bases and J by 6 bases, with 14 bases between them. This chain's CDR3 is CASSEALSGLQTQYF. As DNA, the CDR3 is TGTGCCAGCAGTGAAGCGCTCAGCGGTCTACAGACCCAGTACTTC.

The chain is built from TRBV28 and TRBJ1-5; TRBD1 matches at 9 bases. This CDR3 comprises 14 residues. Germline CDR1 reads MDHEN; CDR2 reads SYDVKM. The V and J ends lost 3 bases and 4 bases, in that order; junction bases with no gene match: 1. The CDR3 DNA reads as TGTGCCAGCAGTTTTGGGACAGGGAATCAGCCCCAGCATTTT. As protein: CASSFGTGNQPQHF.

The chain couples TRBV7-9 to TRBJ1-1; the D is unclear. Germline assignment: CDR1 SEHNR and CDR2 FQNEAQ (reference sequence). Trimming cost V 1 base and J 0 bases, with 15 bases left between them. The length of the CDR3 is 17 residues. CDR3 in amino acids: CASSLGSGEEMNTEAFF. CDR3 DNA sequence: TGTGCCAGCAGCTTAGGGAGCGGGGAGGAGATGAACACTGAAGCTTTCTTT.

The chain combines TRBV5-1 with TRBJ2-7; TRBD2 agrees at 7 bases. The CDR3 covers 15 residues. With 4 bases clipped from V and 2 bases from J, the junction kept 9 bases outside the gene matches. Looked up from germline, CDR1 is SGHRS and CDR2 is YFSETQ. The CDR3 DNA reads TGCGCCAGCAGCGTATCCCTGGGGGGGACCTACGAGCAGTACTTC. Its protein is CASSVSLGGTYEQYF.

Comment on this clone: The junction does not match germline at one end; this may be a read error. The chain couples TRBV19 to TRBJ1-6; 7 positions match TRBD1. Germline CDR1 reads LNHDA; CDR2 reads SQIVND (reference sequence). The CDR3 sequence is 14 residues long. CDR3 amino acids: CASSSDRDKSPLHF. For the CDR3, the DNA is TGTGCCAGTAGTAGCGACAGGGATAAGTCACCCCTCCACTTT.

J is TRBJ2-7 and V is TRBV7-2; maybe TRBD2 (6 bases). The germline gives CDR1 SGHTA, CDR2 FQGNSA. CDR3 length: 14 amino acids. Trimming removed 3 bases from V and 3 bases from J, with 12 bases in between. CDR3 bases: TGTGCCAGCAGCTTGCGGACTACCCGCTACGAGCAGTACTTC. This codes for CASSLRTTRYEQYF.

The CDR3 nucleotides read TGCGCCAGCAGCCTTAAGGTCACAGGGGTTTGGTCACCCCTCCACTTT. Translating gives CASSLKVTGVWSPLHF. The chain couples TRBV4-3 to TRBJ1-6; 7 nucleotides align to TRBD1. From germline, CDR1 is LGHNA and CDR2 YSLEER. Trimming cost V 4 bases and J 10 bases; bases outside gene matches: 13. The CDR3 sequence is 16 residues long.

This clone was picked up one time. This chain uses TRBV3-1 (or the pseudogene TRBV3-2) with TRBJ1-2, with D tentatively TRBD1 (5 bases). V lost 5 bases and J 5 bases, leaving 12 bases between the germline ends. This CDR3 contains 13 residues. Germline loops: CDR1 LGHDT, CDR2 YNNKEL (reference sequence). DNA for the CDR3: TGTGCCAGCAGCACAGCGGGGGGTTATGGCTACACCTTC. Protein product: CASSTAGGYGYTF.